This TCR beta chain was retrieved from a study of blood T cell repertoires in COVID-19. Study as a whole: COVID-19 samples from acute and convalescent phases originated in the United States, Italy and Spain.

Using immunoSEQ multiplex PCR, the repertoire was profiled, and TCRdb retains in-frame clones only, with some absent. The sample carries around 300,000 clones, 86% recorded once. The ends lost 4 bases at V and 5 bases at J; junction bases unmatched: 9. The CDR3 has 14 residues. The germline V gene has CDR1 SGHRS and CDR2 YFSETQ. Sequencing was performed on peripheral blood. The sequence was collected from a woman aged 25 to 45 with active or convalescent COVID-19. V and J are TRBV5-1 and TRBJ2-7, with 7 nucleotides matching TRBD1. The CDR3 spells CASSRGDRVDEQYF. The DNA of the CDR3 is TGCGCCAGCAGCCGTGGTGACAGGGTAGACGAGCAGTACTTC.